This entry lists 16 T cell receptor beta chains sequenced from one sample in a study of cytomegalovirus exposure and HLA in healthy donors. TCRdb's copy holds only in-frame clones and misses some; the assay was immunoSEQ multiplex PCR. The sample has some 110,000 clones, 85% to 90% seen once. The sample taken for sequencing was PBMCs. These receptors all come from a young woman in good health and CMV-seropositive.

This chain's CDR3 is CASRLGLGSTEAFF. The DNA for the CDR3 is TGTGCCAGCAGGCTGGGCCTGGGGAGCACTGAAGCTTTCTTT. The chain is built from TRBV11-3 and TRBJ1-1; D remains ambiguous. CDR1 is SGHNT, CDR2 YENEEA, per germline. The CDR3 is made up of 14 amino acids. The germline V and J ends were trimmed by 6 bases and 4 bases, with 15 bases remaining between them.

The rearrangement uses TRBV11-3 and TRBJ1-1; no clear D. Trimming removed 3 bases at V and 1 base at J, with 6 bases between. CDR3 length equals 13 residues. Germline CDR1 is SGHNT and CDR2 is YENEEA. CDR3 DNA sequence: TGTGCCAGCAGCTTTGACACGAACACTGAAGCTTTCTTT. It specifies CASSFDTNTEAFF.

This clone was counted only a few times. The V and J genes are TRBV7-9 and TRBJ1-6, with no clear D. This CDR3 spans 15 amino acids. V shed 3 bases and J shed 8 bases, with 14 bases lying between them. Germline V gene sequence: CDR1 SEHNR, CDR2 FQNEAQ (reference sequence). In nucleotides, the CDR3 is TGTGCCAGCAGCTTTTCGGGTCCGAGTTATTCACCCCTCCACTTT. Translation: CASSFSGPSYSPLHF.

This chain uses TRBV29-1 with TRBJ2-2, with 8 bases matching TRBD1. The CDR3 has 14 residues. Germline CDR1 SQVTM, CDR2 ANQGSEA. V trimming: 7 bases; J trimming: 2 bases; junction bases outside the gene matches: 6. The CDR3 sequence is CSAQGAINTGELFF. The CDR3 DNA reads TGCAGCGCCCAGGGGGCAATTAACACCGGGGAGCTGTTTTTT.

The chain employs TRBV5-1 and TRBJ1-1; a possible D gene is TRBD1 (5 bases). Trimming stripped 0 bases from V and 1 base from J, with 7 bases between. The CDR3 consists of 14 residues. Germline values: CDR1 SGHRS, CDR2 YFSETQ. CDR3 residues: CASSLGGGNTEAFF. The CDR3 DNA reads TGCGCCAGCAGCTTGGGGGGCGGGAACACTGAAGCTTTCTTT.

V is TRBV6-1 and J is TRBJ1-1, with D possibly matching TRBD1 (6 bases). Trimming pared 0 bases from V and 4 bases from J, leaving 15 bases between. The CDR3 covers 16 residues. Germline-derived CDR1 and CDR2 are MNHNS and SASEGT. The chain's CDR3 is CASSEAPDRGGTEAFF. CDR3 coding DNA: TGTGCCAGCAGTGAAGCGCCGGACCGAGGGGGCACTGAAGCTTTCTTT.

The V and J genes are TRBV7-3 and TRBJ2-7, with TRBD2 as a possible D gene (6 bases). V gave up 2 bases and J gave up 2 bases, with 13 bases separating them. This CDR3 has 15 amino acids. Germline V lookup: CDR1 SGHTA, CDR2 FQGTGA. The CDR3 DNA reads TGTGCCAGCAGCTTAGGACCGGGAGTTGCCTACGAGCAGTACTTC. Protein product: CASSLGPGVAYEQYF.

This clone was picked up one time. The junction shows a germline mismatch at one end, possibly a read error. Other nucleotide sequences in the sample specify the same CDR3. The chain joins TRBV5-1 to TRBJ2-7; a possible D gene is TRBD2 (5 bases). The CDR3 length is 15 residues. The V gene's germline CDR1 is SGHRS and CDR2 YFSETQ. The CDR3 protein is CASRQTDSQSYEQYF. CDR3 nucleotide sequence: TGCGCTAGCAGGCAGACGGACTCGCAATCCTACGAGCAGTACTTC.

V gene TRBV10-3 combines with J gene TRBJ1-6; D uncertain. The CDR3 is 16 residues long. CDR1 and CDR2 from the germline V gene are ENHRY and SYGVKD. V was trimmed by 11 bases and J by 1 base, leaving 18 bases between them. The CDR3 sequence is CAERIGKVSYNSPLHF. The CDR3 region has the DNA TGTGCCGAGCGGATCGGCAAGGTGTCCTATAATTCACCCCTCCACTTT.

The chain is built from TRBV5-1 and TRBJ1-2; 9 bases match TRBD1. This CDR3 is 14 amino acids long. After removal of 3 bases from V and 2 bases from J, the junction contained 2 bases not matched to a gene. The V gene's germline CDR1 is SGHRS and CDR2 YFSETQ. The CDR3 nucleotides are TGCGCCAGCAGCTACGGACAGGGGAACTATGGCTACACCTTC. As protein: CASSYGQGNYGYTF.

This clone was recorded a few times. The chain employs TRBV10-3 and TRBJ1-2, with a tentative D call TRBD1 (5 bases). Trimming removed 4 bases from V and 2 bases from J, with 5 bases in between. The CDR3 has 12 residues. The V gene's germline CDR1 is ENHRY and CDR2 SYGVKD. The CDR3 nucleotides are TGTGCCATCAGTGGGACAAACTATGGCTACACCTTC. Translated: CAISGTNYGYTF.

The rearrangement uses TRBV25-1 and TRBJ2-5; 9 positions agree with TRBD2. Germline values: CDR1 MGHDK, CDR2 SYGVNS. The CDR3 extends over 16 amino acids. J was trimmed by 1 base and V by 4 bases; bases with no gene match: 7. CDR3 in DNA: TGTGCCAGCAGTGGGCTAAGACTAGCGGTCCAAGAGACCCAGTACTTC. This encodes CASSGLRLAVQETQYF.

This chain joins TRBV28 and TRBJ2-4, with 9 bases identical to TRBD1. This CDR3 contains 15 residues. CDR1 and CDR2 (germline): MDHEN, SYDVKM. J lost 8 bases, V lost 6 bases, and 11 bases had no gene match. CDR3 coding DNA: TGTGCCAGCAGACCTTGGACAGGGGAGGTTGACATTCAGTACTTC. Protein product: CASRPWTGEVDIQYF.

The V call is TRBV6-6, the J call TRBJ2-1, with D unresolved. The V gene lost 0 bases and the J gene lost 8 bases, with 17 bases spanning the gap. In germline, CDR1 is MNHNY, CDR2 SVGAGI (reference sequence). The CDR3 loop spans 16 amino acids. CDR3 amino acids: CASSYSISRRLDEQFF. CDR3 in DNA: TGTGCCAGCAGTTACTCGATTAGCAGAAGGTTGGATGAGCAGTTCTTC.

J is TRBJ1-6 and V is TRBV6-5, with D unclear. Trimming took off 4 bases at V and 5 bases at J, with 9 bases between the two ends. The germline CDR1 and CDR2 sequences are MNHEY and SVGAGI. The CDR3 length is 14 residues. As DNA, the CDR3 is TGTGCCAGCAGTTCTGTACAAAATAATTCACCCCTCCACTTT. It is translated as CASSSVQNNSPLHF.

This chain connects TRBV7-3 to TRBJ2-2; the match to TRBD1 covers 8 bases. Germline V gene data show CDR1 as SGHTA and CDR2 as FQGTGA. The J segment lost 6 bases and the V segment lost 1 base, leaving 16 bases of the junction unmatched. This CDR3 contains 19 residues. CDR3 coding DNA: TGTGCCAGCAGCTTAAATGTCCCCGAGACAGGGGAAAATCCCGGGGAGCTGTTTTTT. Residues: CASSLNVPETGENPGELFF.